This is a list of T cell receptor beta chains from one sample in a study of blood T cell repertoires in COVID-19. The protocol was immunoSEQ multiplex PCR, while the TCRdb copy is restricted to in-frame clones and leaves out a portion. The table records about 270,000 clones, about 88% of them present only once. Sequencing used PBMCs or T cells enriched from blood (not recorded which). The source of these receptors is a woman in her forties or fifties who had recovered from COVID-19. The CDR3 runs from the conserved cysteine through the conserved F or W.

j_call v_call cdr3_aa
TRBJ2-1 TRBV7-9 CASRAASEQFF
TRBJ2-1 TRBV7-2 CASSSGLAGVREQFF
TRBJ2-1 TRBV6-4 CASSAIGTSGTPTYNEQFF
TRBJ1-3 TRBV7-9 CASSPWSGFGNTIYF
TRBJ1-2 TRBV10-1 CASSESRLGGYTF
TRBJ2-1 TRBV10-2 CASETSGSHEQFF
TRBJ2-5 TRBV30 CAWSSDTGTSGRAHQETQYF
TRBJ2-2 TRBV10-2 CASTRAGEPGELFF
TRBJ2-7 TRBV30 CAWSVTGSSYEQYF
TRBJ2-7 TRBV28 CATPLRDSYEQYF
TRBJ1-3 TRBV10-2 CASSAGTGGSGNTIYF
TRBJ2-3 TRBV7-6 CASSLDGTSTDTQYF
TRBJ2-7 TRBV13 CASSLVGSGGSYEQYF